This is a list of T cell receptor beta chains from one sample in a study of T cell changes during pregnancy in multiple sclerosis. The method was immunoSEQ multiplex PCR; TCRdb's version includes in-frame clones alone and lacks a portion of them. The data show about 100,000 clones, 85% to 95% seen once. This sample comprised peripheral blood, obtained in the third trimester of pregnancy. These receptors were obtained from a female donor in good health, enrolled as a control in a pregnancy study. CDR3s include the opening cysteine and the closing phenylalanine or tryptophan. A D gene is named only where the DNA matches it firmly. Only some rows state a clone size, as once, few, many or a class for expanded clones.

clone size: NA; J gene: TRBJ2-7; D gene: NA; V gene: TRBV4-2; CDR3 DNA: TGTGCCAGCAGCCCCGACAGCTCCTACGAGCAGTACTTC; CDR3 protein: CASSPDSSYEQYF
clone size: NA; J gene: TRBJ1-1; D gene: NA; V gene: TRBV18; CDR3 DNA: TGTGCCAGCTCACCCGCGGGTCAGGACACTGAAGCTTTCTTT; CDR3 protein: CASSPAGQDTEAFF
clone size: NA; J gene: TRBJ1-1; D gene: TRBD1; V gene: TRBV18; CDR3 DNA: TGTGCCAGCTCACTCAGGACAGGGGGATTGAACACTGAAGCTTTCTTT; CDR3 protein: CASSLRTGGLNTEAFF
clone size: NA; J gene: TRBJ2-2; D gene: TRBD2; V gene: TRBV11-3; CDR3 DNA: TGTGCCAGCAGCCCGGGGGGGGGTGACACCGGGGAGCTGTTTTTT; CDR3 protein: CASSPGGGDTGELFF
clone size: NA; J gene: TRBJ2-5; D gene: TRBD2; V gene: TRBV11-2; CDR3 DNA: TGTGCCAGCAGCTCCTATAGCGGGGGGAGGGTCCAAGAGACCCAGTACTTC; CDR3 protein: CASSSYSGGRVQETQYF
clone size: NA; J gene: TRBJ2-5; D gene: TRBD2; V gene: TRBV19; CDR3 DNA: TGTGCCACTCGACTAGCGGGGGGTGAGACCCAGTACTTC; CDR3 protein: CATRLAGGETQYF
clone size: NA; J gene: TRBJ1-1; D gene: NA; V gene: TRBV7-6; CDR3 DNA: TGTGCCAGCAGCTTAGAGGGGCTGAACACTGAAGCTTTCTTT; CDR3 protein: CASSLEGLNTEAFF
clone size: once; J gene: TRBJ2-7; D gene: NA; V gene: TRBV6-5; CDR3 DNA: TGTGCCAGCAGTGACCCCGGGGATCACGAGCAGTACTTC; CDR3 protein: CASSDPGDHEQYF
clone size: NA; J gene: TRBJ2-1; D gene: TRBD2; V gene: TRBV7-6; CDR3 DNA: TGTGCCAGCAGCTTATCACGGGGGGGGGTGGAAAATGAGCAGTTCTTC; CDR3 protein: CASSLSRGGVENEQFF
clone size: NA; J gene: TRBJ2-1; D gene: NA; V gene: TRBV7-3; CDR3 DNA: TGTGCCAGCAGCTCAACAGGGTCGGGGAATGAGCAGTTCTTC; CDR3 protein: CASSSTGSGNEQFF
clone size: NA; J gene: TRBJ1-1; D gene: TRBD1; V gene: TRBV5-5; CDR3 DNA: TGTGCCAGCAGCTTCAACAGGGGCGCCGCTGAAGCTTTCTTT; CDR3 protein: CASSFNRGAAEAFF
clone size: NA; J gene: TRBJ2-7; D gene: NA; V gene: TRBV2; CDR3 DNA: TGTGCCAGCAGTGAATCGGCCAGGGGTTACGAGCAGTACTTC; CDR3 protein: CASSESARGYEQYF
clone size: NA; J gene: TRBJ1-2; D gene: NA; V gene: TRBV20-1; CDR3 DNA: TGCAGTGCTGTTAACCGGTATGGCTACACCTTC; CDR3 protein: CSAVNRYGYTF
clone size: NA; J gene: TRBJ2-7; D gene: NA; V gene: TRBV5-6; CDR3 DNA: TGTGCCAGCAGTGTAGGGGGATCCTACGAGCAGTACTTC; CDR3 protein: CASSVGGSYEQYF
clone size: NA; J gene: TRBJ1-2; D gene: NA; V gene: TRBV18; CDR3 DNA: TGTGCCAGCTCACCACCGGGGGGGAACTATGGCTACACCTTC; CDR3 protein: CASSPPGGNYGYTF
clone size: NA; J gene: TRBJ2-2; D gene: TRBD1; V gene: TRBV5-1; CDR3 DNA: TGCGCCAGCAGCGCGCTTGACAGGGGGTCGACTATTGGGGAGCTGTTTTTT; CDR3 protein: CASSALDRGSTIGELFF
clone size: NA; J gene: TRBJ2-1; D gene: NA; V gene: TRBV18; CDR3 DNA: TGTGCCAGCTCACCGAAGGCGGGACAGAGGAATGAGCAGTTCTTC; CDR3 protein: CASSPKAGQRNEQFF
clone size: NA; J gene: TRBJ1-2; D gene: NA; V gene: TRBV20-1; CDR3 DNA: TGCAGTGCTGGAACGCGGGATGGCTACACCTTC; CDR3 protein: CSAGTRDGYTF
clone size: NA; J gene: TRBJ1-1; D gene: TRBD1; V gene: TRBV27; CDR3 DNA: TGTGCCAGCCTCAACCCGGACAGGGGGGGCACTGAAGCTTTCTTT; CDR3 protein: CASLNPDRGGTEAFF
clone size: NA; J gene: TRBJ1-2; D gene: TRBD1; V gene: TRBV29-1; CDR3 DNA: TGCAGCGACAGGGGAAGCTATGGCTACACCTTC; CDR3 protein: CSDRGSYGYTF
clone size: NA; J gene: TRBJ2-4; D gene: NA; V gene: TRBV11-1; CDR3 DNA: TGTGCCAGCAGCTTAATCGCGATAGCCAAAAACATTCAGTACTTC; CDR3 protein: CASSLIAIAKNIQYF
clone size: NA; J gene: TRBJ1-4; D gene: NA; V gene: TRBV4-2; CDR3 DNA: TGTGCCAGCAGCCAACAGACAGAAGTTACCGAAAAACTGTTTTTT; CDR3 protein: CASSQQTEVTEKLFF
clone size: NA; J gene: TRBJ1-2; D gene: TRBD1; V gene: TRBV11-3; CDR3 DNA: TGTGCCAGCAGCTCCCTCCGGGACAGTTATGGCTACACCTTC; CDR3 protein: CASSSLRDSYGYTF
clone size: NA; J gene: TRBJ1-4; D gene: NA; V gene: TRBV7-9; CDR3 DNA: TGTGCCAGCAACCCCTCGGGGGGCCGGGGTGAAAAACTGTTTTTT; CDR3 protein: CASNPSGGRGEKLFF
clone size: once; J gene: TRBJ2-7; D gene: NA; V gene: TRBV23-1; CDR3 DNA: TGCGCCAGCAGTCAACAGACCCCAGGGGCACGGGGCGAGCAGTACTTC; CDR3 protein: CASSQQTPGARGEQYF
clone size: once; J gene: TRBJ2-7; D gene: NA; V gene: TRBV7-6; CDR3 DNA: TGTGCCAGCAGCTTATGGGGGGACTCCTACGAGCAGTACTTC; CDR3 protein: CASSLWGDSYEQYF
clone size: NA; J gene: TRBJ1-1; D gene: TRBD1; V gene: TRBV4-1; CDR3 DNA: TGCGCCAGCAGCCAGCAGGACAGGGCAACTGAAGCTTTCTTT; CDR3 protein: CASSQQDRATEAFF
clone size: NA; J gene: TRBJ1-2; D gene: TRBD1; V gene: TRBV6-1; CDR3 DNA: TGTGCCAGCACCTACACAGGGGACTATGGCTACACCTTC; CDR3 protein: CASTYTGDYGYTF